The 13 T cell receptor beta chains listed next were all sequenced from one sample in a study of circulating and synovial CD4+ cells in juvenile arthritis. The protocol was immunoSEQ multiplex PCR, while the TCRdb copy is restricted to in-frame clones and leaves out a portion. Counted here are 30,000 to 40,000 clones, roughly 96% occurring once; the ten biggest clones make up about 0.66%. The sequenced sample was CD4+ T cells from blood. The source is a human donor with juvenile idiopathic arthritis.

The chain joins TRBV6-1 to TRBJ1-5; no clear D. Looked up from germline, CDR1 is MNHNS and CDR2 is SASEGT. V dropped 10 bases and J dropped 0 bases, with 16 bases sitting between them. This CDR3 spans 15 amino acids. CDR3 DNA sequence: TGTGCCACCAGAGAATTAACAGATAGCAATCAGCCCCAGCATTTT. Protein: CATRELTDSNQPQHF.

The chain combines TRBV13 with TRBJ2-7, with 11 bases that match TRBD1. The junction had 8 bases not matched to a gene; V was cut back by 4 bases and J by 9 bases. This CDR3 has 14 amino acids. The V gene's germline CDR1 is PRHDT and CDR2 FYEKMQ (reference sequence). DNA for the CDR3: TGTGCCAGCAGCTCCGGGACAGGGGGTTTCCGGCAGTACTTC. Encoded protein: CASSSGTGGFRQYF. The full variable domain, with the rest looked up from reference TRBV13 and TRBJ2-7, is AAGVIQSPRHLIKEKRETATLKCYPIPRHDTVYWYQQGPGQDPQFLISFYEKMQSDKGSIPDRFSAQQFSDYHSELNMSSLELGDSALYFCASSSGTGGFRQYFGPGTRLTVT.

The rearrangement links TRBV7-6 to TRBJ2-1, with 13 positions matching TRBD2. Germline trimming cut 3 bases from V and 6 bases from J; bases unmatched to any gene: 2. The V gene's germline CDR1 is SGHVS and CDR2 FNYEAQ. This CDR3 comprises 15 residues. The CDR3 sequence: CASSFTSGRGNEQFF. In DNA, the CDR3 is TGTGCCAGCAGCTTTACTAGCGGGAGGGGCAATGAGCAGTTCTTC.

CDR3 in amino acids: CASSYPVGQGQETQYF. In nucleotides, the CDR3 is TGTGCCAGCAGTTACCCCGTCGGACAGGGCCAAGAGACCCAGTACTTC. This chain joins TRBV6-5 and TRBJ2-5; 8 nucleotides agree with TRBD1. The CDR3 has 16 amino acids. Losses at the gene ends were 2 bases for V and 1 base for J; bases not matched to a gene: 6. The germline CDR1 and CDR2 sequences are MNHEY and SVGAGI.

The rearrangement uses TRBV28 and TRBJ2-2; TRBD1 agrees at 10 bases. Trimming cost V 6 bases and J 7 bases; bases outside gene matches: 8. The germline V gene encodes CDR1 MDHEN and CDR2 SYDVKM. The CDR3 is 15 amino acids. This CDR3 is CASRVDRGLIGELFF. In DNA, the CDR3 is TGTGCCAGCAGGGTCGACAGGGGGCTAATCGGGGAGCTGTTTTTT.

The chain recombines TRBV29-1 with TRBJ1-5; TRBD1 aligns across 8 bases. The germline V gene has CDR1 SQVTM and CDR2 ANQGSEA. The CDR3 covers 14 residues. V lost 4 bases, J lost 0 bases, and 2 bases stayed unmatched. CDR3 sequence reads: CSVGTGSSNQPQHF. DNA for the CDR3: TGCAGCGTTGGGACAGGGAGTAGCAATCAGCCCCAGCATTTT.

J is TRBJ2-3 and V is TRBV29-1; 9 nucleotides line up with TRBD2. The CDR3 is made up of 15 amino acids. CDR1 and CDR2 from the germline V gene are SQVTM and ANQGSEA. The CDR3 here is CVTEGTSWSTDTQYF. DNA for the CDR3: TGCGTCACCGAGGGGACTAGCTGGAGCACAGATACGCAGTATTTT.

The sample holds a few counts of this clone. The V call is TRBV6-6, the J call TRBJ1-4, with D uncertain. Germline assignment: CDR1 MNHNY and CDR2 SVGAGI (reference sequence). Trimming took 11 bases from V and 1 from J, leaving 14 bases between them. There are 14 residues in the CDR3. CDR3 sequence (DNA): TGTGCCGGGAAACGGGAATTAACTAATGAAAAACTGTTTTTT. Protein sequence: CAGKRELTNEKLFF.

The chain couples TRBV6-5 to TRBJ2-7, with 9 bases that match TRBD1. This CDR3 comprises 16 residues. CDR1 MNHEY and CDR2 SVGAGI come from the germline V gene. V gave up 0 bases and J gave up 2 bases; unmatched junction bases: 5. The CDR3 region is CASSYSGQGTAYEQYF. The DNA for the CDR3 is TGTGCCAGCAGTTACTCCGGACAGGGGACAGCCTACGAGCAGTACTTC.

The V call is TRBV7-8, the J call TRBJ2-1; 9 nucleotides line up with TRBD2. From germline, CDR1 is SGHVS and CDR2 FQNEAQ. This CDR3 contains 16 residues. Trimming cost V 2 bases and J 5 bases; bases outside gene matches: 7. CDR3 amino acids: CASSLIGLAPNNEQFF. In nucleotides, the CDR3 is TGTGCCAGCAGCTTAATAGGACTAGCGCCAAACAATGAGCAGTTCTTC.

The chain has TRBV12-5 and TRBJ1-4; D ambiguous. V lost 0 bases, J lost 1 base, and 9 bases lay in between. This CDR3 has 16 amino acids. Germline V gene data show CDR1 as LGHNT and CDR2 as FRNRAP. The chain's CDR3 is CASGLVGELTNEKLFF. Written as DNA, the CDR3 is TGTGCTAGTGGTTTGGTAGGAGAGCTAACTAATGAAAAACTGTTTTTT. The whole variable domain, remainder taken from reference TRBV12-5 and TRBJ1-4, is DARVTQTPRHKVTEMGQEVTMRCQPILGHNTVFWYRQTMMQGLELLAYFRNRAPLDDSGMPKDRFSAEMPDATLATLKIQPSEPRDSAVYFCASGLVGELTNEKLFFGSGTQLSVL.

The chain employs TRBV27 and TRBJ2-7; 8 bases match TRBD2. CDR1 and CDR2 (germline): MNHEY, SMNVEV (reference sequence). This CDR3 spans 13 amino acids. Trimming removed 6 bases from V and 5 bases from J; junction bases left unmatched: 6. The DNA for the CDR3 is TGTGCCAGCAGAATGGCGGGACTAGACGAGCAGTACTTC. Encoded protein: CASRMAGLDEQYF.

The chain combines TRBV5-1 with TRBJ2-7; D ambiguous. Germline V gene data show CDR1 as SGHRS and CDR2 as YFSETQ. CDR3 length equals 13 residues. Trimming took off 1 base at V and 4 bases at J, with 9 bases between the two ends. The CDR3 coding sequence is TGCGCCAGCAGCTTGCCTAATCGTTACGAGCAGTACTTC. It encodes CASSLPNRYEQYF.